Each of the 5 T cell receptor beta chains below was sequenced from the same sample in a study of T cells in Graves' hyperthyroidism and ophthalmopathy. Authors of the study amplified TCR beta CDR3 regions from RNA transcripts. With the HTBI primer set, the TCR CDR3 went through a first round of RT-PCR. TCRdb reanalysed the multiplex PCR reads using MiXCR and keeps one entry per CDR3 protein. The sample carries just over 550,000 distinct CDR3 sequences, just over 45% recorded once. The sample comprised peripheral blood or thyroid tissue (not recorded which). The receptors originated from a woman between 18 and 29 years old with Graves' hyperthyroidism.

The rearrangement uses TRBV15 and TRBJ1-1; 11 positions match TRBD1. The CDR3 contains 14 residues. V lost 2 bases to trimming and J lost 11 bases; unmatched junction nucleotides: 7. Germline loops: CDR1 LNHNV, CDR2 YYDKDF (reference sequence). The CDR3 DNA reads as TGTGCCACCAGCAGATTGGGACAGGGGGGGGATGCTTTCTTT. Residues: CATSRLGQGGDAFF.

This clonotype showed up many times. This chain's CDR3 is CAISEGEGYGYTF. The CDR3, as DNA: TGTGCCATCAGTGAAGGGGAAGGCTATGGCTACACCTTC. The rearrangement uses TRBV10-3 and TRBJ1-2; possibly TRBD1 for D (5 bases). The CDR3 contains 13 residues. Germline loops: CDR1 ENHRY, CDR2 SYGVKD. V lost 3 bases and J lost 4, with 9 bases in between.

This chain connects TRBV2 to TRBJ1-2; TRBD1 matches 7 bases. Germline V gene data show CDR1 as SNHLY and CDR2 as FYNNEI. The J segment lost 7 bases and the V segment lost 6 bases, leaving 5 bases of the junction unmatched. The CDR3 has 12 amino acids. The CDR3 reads CASSPNRGGYTF. The CDR3, as DNA: TGTGCCAGCAGCCCGAACAGGGGTGGCTACACCTTC.

Note on this clonotype: The junction does not match germline at one end; this may be a read error. The CDR3 coding sequence is TGTGCCAGCCGGGGACAGAACACCGGGGAACTGTTTTTC. Its protein is CASRGQNTGELFF. The J gene is TRBJ2-2, the V gene TRBV12-3 or TRBV12-4; 7 bases match TRBD1. The CDR3 length is 13 residues.

This clonotype appeared a single time. The rearrangement joins TRBV2 to TRBJ2-5; D perhaps matches TRBD2 (6 bases). V lost 6 bases to trimming and J lost 1 base, with 9 bases between them. The CDR3 extends over 13 amino acids. The germline V gene has CDR1 SNHLY and CDR2 FYNNEI. The CDR3 spells CASRVAAQETQYF. The CDR3 DNA reads as TGTGCCAGCAGGGTAGCGGCCCAAGAGACCCAGTACTTC.